This entry is about one TCR beta chain. Data came from immunoSEQ multiplex PCR; TCRdb stores just in-frame clones and leaves some out. Of roughly 100,000 clones listed, about 96% are singletons. The data belong to a study of technical replicates of blood from a handful of donors. From germline, CDR1 is GTSNPN and CDR2 SVGIG (reference sequence). CDR3 length: 14 residues. V gave up 0 bases and J gave up 4 bases, with 9 bases separating them. The chain carries TRBV30 and TRBJ1-4; the D is unclear. Sequenced material: T cells isolated from PBMCs. The receptor comes from a human donor in good health. The CDR3 bases are TGTGCCTGGAGTGTCACAGAGTTTAATGAAAAACTGTTTTTT. This sequence encodes CAWSVTEFNEKLFF.